This T cell receptor (beta chain) comes out of a study of CD8+CD57+ T cells in acquired aplastic anemia. Study-wide background: Mean DNA quantity obtained from sorted CD4+ and CD8+ cells was 3 to 3.5 ug. The average read count for CD4+ cells in healthy donors was some 11 million.

Investigators profiled TCR beta VDJ and CDR3 from genomic DNA template. TCRdb recomputed calls from the reads with MiXCR, one row per CDR3 protein. In the table there are some 130,000 distinct CDR3 sequences, more than 35% of which are singletons. This clonotype came up a few times. The sequenced material came from sorted CD4+, CD8+, or CD8+CD57+ T cells (not recorded which) from PBMCs. This sequence originates from a human donor in good health, serving as a control.

CDR3 in DNA: TGTGCCAGCACCAGGGTAGGAGTGAACACTGAAGCTTTCTTT. Amino acids: CASTRVGVNTEAFF. V and J are TRBV28 and TRBJ1-1; TRBD1 might be the D (5 bases). The CDR3 extends over 14 amino acids. The germline gives CDR1 MDHEN, CDR2 SYDVKM. Trimming cost V 7 bases and J 0 bases, with 12 bases left between them.